The next 30 T cell receptor beta chains were all read from a single sample in a study of shared clonotypes between healthy human individuals. The naive CD8 subset, CD45RO-negative cells positively selected for CCR7, excluded terminally differentiated effector memory CD45RA+ cells. Assay: immunoSEQ multiplex PCR; the TCRdb copy retains only in-frame clones and omits some. The table includes 700,000 to 950,000 clones, about 97% detected once. The sequenced sample consisted of naive CD8+ T cells sorted from blood. The receptors were sampled from a man aged 25 to 45 in good health.

The V call is TRBV5-4, the J call TRBJ2-1; D is undetermined. Per the germline V gene, CDR1 is SGHNT and CDR2 is YYREEE (reference sequence). V was cut by 1 base and J by 4 bases, with 15 bases left in between. The CDR3 consists of 16 residues. The CDR3 reads CASSLSRALEYNEQFF. The CDR3 nucleotides read TGTGCCAGCAGCTTGTCAAGGGCCCTCGAATACAATGAGCAGTTCTTC.

This clone was detected only once. The chain recombines TRBV7-8 with TRBJ2-7; no clear D. Germline CDR1 and CDR2: SGHVS and FQNEAQ. The ends were cut back, 3 bases at V and 4 bases at J, with 13 bases in the middle. The CDR3 consists of 14 residues. The CDR3 protein is CASSFLGQPYEQYF. The CDR3 region has the DNA TGTGCCAGCAGCTTTCTTGGGCAGCCTTACGAGCAGTACTTC.

The genes are TRBV4-1 and TRBJ1-5; D uncertain. There are 14 residues in the CDR3. With 1 base removed from V and 4 bases from J, the gap between germline ends came to 8 bases. Germline V CDR1 and CDR2: MGHRA, YSYEKL. Here the CDR3 reads CASSQVSPNQPQHF. For the CDR3, the DNA is TGCGCCAGCAGCCAAGTTTCCCCGAATCAGCCCCAGCATTTT.

This rearrangement joins TRBV5-1 to TRBJ2-2, with D unresolved. Trimming removed 0 bases from V and 3 bases from J, with 6 bases in between. Germline CDR1 reads SGHRS; CDR2 reads YFSETQ. The CDR3 extends over 14 amino acids. The CDR3 DNA is TGCGCCAGCAGCTTGGTTCTGGACACCGGGGAGCTGTTTTTT. This encodes CASSLVLDTGELFF.

The chain employs TRBV10-3 and TRBJ2-1; 9 nucleotides match TRBD2. This CDR3 spans 18 amino acids. CDR1 and CDR2 from the germline V gene are ENHRY and SYGVKD. V was pared by 3 bases and J by 4 bases, with 13 bases of the junction left unmatched. CDR3 in amino acids: CAISDPATKTSGYNEQFF. The CDR3, as DNA: TGTGCCATCAGTGATCCTGCAACGAAGACTAGCGGATACAATGAGCAGTTCTTC.

The V gene is TRBV10-1, the J gene TRBJ2-1, with D perhaps matching TRBD2 (6 bases). The CDR3 extends over 13 amino acids. V lost 7 bases to trimming and J lost 7 bases, with 14 bases between them. Germline V gives CDR1 WNHNN, CDR2 SYGVQD (reference sequence). The CDR3 region is CASTAGRRNEQFF. The CDR3 DNA is TGCGCCAGCACCGCCGGGAGACGGAATGAGCAGTTCTTC.

This clone was found a few times. CDR3 protein: CASSQVTGSNQPQHF. CDR3 nucleotides: TGTGCCAGCAGCCAGGTTACAGGTTCCAATCAGCCCCAGCATTTT. This chain connects TRBV4-2 to TRBJ1-5, with D tentatively TRBD1 (5 bases). Per germline, CDR1 LGHNA and CDR2 YNFKEQ. The CDR3 length is 15 residues. V lost 3 bases and J lost 3, with 12 bases in between.

The chain carries TRBV7-9 and TRBJ2-7; D is perhaps TRBD1 (5 bases). Trimming stripped 3 bases from V and 2 bases from J, with 11 bases between. Germline CDR1 is SEHNR and CDR2 is FQNEAQ (reference sequence). The CDR3 loop spans 14 amino acids. CDR3 DNA: TGTGCCAGCAGCTTCAGGGCCGATACCTACGAGCAGTACTTC. Translation gives CASSFRADTYEQYF.

The rearrangement links TRBV5-1 to TRBJ2-7; 11 bases match TRBD2. V trimming: 1 base; J trimming: 3 bases; junction bases outside the gene matches: 18. There are 20 residues in the CDR3. Germline CDR1 reads SGHRS; CDR2 reads YFSETQ. The CDR3 DNA reads TGCGCCAGCAGCTTGAATAAAGGGACTAGCGGCTTACCCGGGGACTACGAGCAGTACTTC. Protein sequence: CASSLNKGTSGLPGDYEQYF.

The V gene is TRBV4-2, the J gene TRBJ2-3; D gene uncertain. This CDR3 spans 15 amino acids. Germline V gene lookup returns CDR1 LGHNA and CDR2 YNFKEQ. The V end was cut by 0 bases, the J end by 4 bases, with 11 bases between. The CDR3 reads CASSQDPGLSDTQYF. In nucleotides, the CDR3 is TGTGCCAGCAGCCAAGACCCGGGCCTATCAGATACGCAGTATTTT.

J is TRBJ2-3 and V is TRBV2, with TRBD2 matching over 10 bases. Germline V CDR1 and CDR2: SNHLY, FYNNEI. J lost 0 bases, V lost 1 base, and 1 base had no gene match. This CDR3 is built from 16 residues. In DNA form, the CDR3 reads TGTGCCAGCAGTGAAGGACTAGCGGGTAGCACAGATACGCAGTATTTT. This encodes CASSEGLAGSTDTQYF.

The chain combines TRBV9 with TRBJ2-1; 13 bases are shared with TRBD2. The CDR3 totals 18 residues. Germline CDR1 SGDLS, CDR2 YYNGEE. V lost 0 bases and J lost 0; bases outside the gene matches: 3. CDR3 amino acids: CASSVGTSGSFSYNEQFF. The CDR3 DNA is TGTGCCAGCAGCGTAGGGACTAGCGGGAGCTTCTCCTACAATGAGCAGTTCTTC.

In this sample, this clone turned up a few times. The chain couples TRBV15 to TRBJ2-7; a weak D match, TRBD1 (5 bases). CDR1 is LNHNV and CDR2 is YYDKDF in the germline V gene (reference sequence). Trimming cost V 4 bases and J 5 bases, with 12 bases left between them. The CDR3 extends over 13 amino acids. The CDR3 region is CATSTRQFDEQYF. CDR3 sequence (DNA): TGTGCCACCAGCACCCGACAGTTCGACGAGCAGTACTTC.

The chain links TRBV7-9 to TRBJ2-7; D is unresolved. CDR3 length: 13 residues. Trimming pared 3 bases from V and 9 bases from J, leaving 15 bases between. Germline CDR1 reads SEHNR; CDR2 reads FQNEAQ (reference sequence). The CDR3 spells CASSFWGEFGQYF. In DNA, the CDR3 is TGTGCCAGCAGCTTCTGGGGTGAATTCGGGCAGTACTTC.

This CDR3 is CASSLYSRWEQYF. The CDR3 coding sequence is TGTGCCAGCAGTCTTTACTCTCGGTGGGAGCAGTACTTC. The V call is TRBV6-5, the J call TRBJ2-7; unclear D gene. Germline values: CDR1 MNHEY, CDR2 SVGAGI. V dropped 5 bases and J dropped 7 bases, with 15 bases sitting between them. The CDR3 is made up of 13 amino acids.

V gene TRBV27 combines with J gene TRBJ1-1; 8 nucleotides line up with TRBD1. V was clipped by 6 bases and J by 4 bases; unmatched bases: 4. Germline CDR1 reads MNHEY; CDR2 reads SMNVEV (reference sequence). The CDR3 loop spans 13 amino acids. The CDR3 DNA follows: TGTGCCAGCAGGACAGGGGCTGCCACTGAAGCTTTCTTT. This encodes CASRTGAATEAFF.

CDR3 bases: TGTGCCAGCAGCTTAGCGCGAAGGAGCTCCTACAATGAGCAGTTCTTC. This encodes CASSLARRSSYNEQFF. This rearrangement joins TRBV7-2 to TRBJ2-1; no clear D. The germline V gene has CDR1 SGHTA and CDR2 FQGNSA. The CDR3 sequence is 16 residues long. Trimming removed 0 bases at V and 0 bases at J, with 9 bases between.

The genes are TRBV29-1 and TRBJ2-3; perhaps TRBD1 as D (6 bases). Germline assignment: CDR1 SQVTM and CDR2 ANQGSEA. The ends were cut back, 7 bases at V and 5 bases at J, with 16 bases in the middle. The CDR3 is 13 residues long. The CDR3 nucleotides read TGCAGCGCGGCGACAGGCGCCGGAGATACGCAGTATTTT. Amino acid sequence: CSAATGAGDTQYF.

The table lists this clone with a count of one. The J gene is TRBJ2-3, the V gene TRBV29-1, with D possibly being TRBD1 (5 bases). CDR3 length: 12 amino acids. V was clipped by 1 base and J by 4 bases, with 6 bases between them. Germline loops: CDR1 SQVTM, CDR2 ANQGSEA. The CDR3 DNA follows: TGCAGCGTTGAAGGACAGCCAGATACGCAGTATTTT. Protein product: CSVEGQPDTQYF.

The rearrangement joins TRBV21-1 to TRBJ1-1. TRBV21-1 is a recognized pseudogene. The CDR3 has 13 residues. As DNA, the CDR3 is TGTGCCATCCTTGATGAGGGATTGACTGAAGCTTTCTTT. It yields the protein CAILDEGLTEAFF.

This rearrangement joins TRBV5-1 to TRBJ2-3, with D perhaps TRBD1 (5 bases). CDR1 and CDR2 from the germline V gene are SGHRS and YFSETQ. Trimming removed 4 bases from V and 2 bases from J, with 17 bases in between. The CDR3 sequence is 16 residues long. DNA for the CDR3: TGCGCCAGCAGCCCCATCAGGGCAGGGATCACAGATACGCAGTATTTT. Translated, it gives CASSPIRAGITDTQYF.

The V and J genes are TRBV7-8 and TRBJ2-1, with 9 bases identical to TRBD2. After removal of 7 bases from V and 4 bases from J, the junction contained 11 bases not matched to a gene. The CDR3 is 16 amino acids. Per the germline V gene, CDR1 is SGHVS and CDR2 is FQNEAQ. CDR3 nucleotides: TGTGCCAGCACCCCTCGGTCTAGCGGGATTTACAATGAGCAGTTCTTC. Translated: CASTPRSSGIYNEQFF.

The chain couples TRBV2 to TRBJ1-2, with D perhaps TRBD1 (6 bases). V lost 6 bases and J 2 bases, leaving 13 bases between the germline ends. From germline, CDR1 is SNHLY and CDR2 FYNNEI. The CDR3 sequence is 14 residues long. CDR3: CASSDAQGNYGYTF. The CDR3 region has the DNA TGTGCCAGCAGCGACGCACAGGGAAACTATGGCTACACCTTC.

This chain joins TRBV19 and TRBJ2-7; D remains ambiguous. Trimming cost V 5 bases and J 0 bases, with 8 bases left between them. CDR3 length: 13 residues. CDR1 is LNHDA and CDR2 is SQIVND in the germline V gene (reference sequence). CDR3 sequence (DNA): TGTGCCAGTAGTGTTTCAGACTCCTACGAGCAGTACTTC. Its protein product is CASSVSDSYEQYF. Full variable domain (remainder filled in from reference TRBV19 and TRBJ2-7): DGGITQSPKYLFRKEGQNVTLSCEQNLNHDAMYWYRQDPGQGLRLIYYSQIVNDFQKGDIAEGYSVSREKKESFPLTVTSAQKNPTAFYLCASSVSDSYEQYFGPGTRLTVT.

The chain joins TRBV28 to TRBJ2-1, with D hard to call. Looked up from germline, CDR1 is MDHEN and CDR2 is SYDVKM. The CDR3 sequence is 13 residues long. V dropped 3 bases and J dropped 6 bases, with 9 bases sitting between them. The CDR3 DNA sequence: TGTGCCAGCAGTTTTGACCGCCTCAATGAGCAGTTCTTC. Encoded protein: CASSFDRLNEQFF.

The chain employs TRBV28 and TRBJ2-7, with a possible D match to TRBD2 (5 bases). The germline V gene encodes CDR1 MDHEN and CDR2 SYDVKM. Trimming shortened V by 10 bases and J by 3 bases, and 13 bases separated the two germline ends. The CDR3 is 12 amino acids. For the CDR3, the DNA is TGTGCCACCGGGGATGTTGGCTACGAGCAGTACTTC. It translates to CATGDVGYEQYF.

CDR3 nucleotide sequence: TGTGCAAGTCGCTTGCGTACCCTGGGACTAGCGACCGCTCAGACCGGGGAGCTGTTTTTT. Encoded protein: CASRLRTLGLATAQTGELFF. The gene calls are TRBV12-2 and TRBJ2-2; the table's D call, TRBD2, has no DNA check behind it. TRBV12-2 is designated a pseudogene. The CDR3 covers 20 residues.

This chain connects TRBV9 to TRBJ2-2, with D perhaps TRBD1 (7 bases). Trimming removed 4 bases from V and 4 bases from J, with 17 bases in between. This CDR3 is 16 amino acids long. Germline lookup yields CDR1 SGDLS and CDR2 YYNGEE. The CDR3: CASSSQSQGGTGELFF. The CDR3 DNA is TGTGCCAGCAGCTCCCAAAGTCAGGGGGGCACCGGGGAGCTGTTTTTT.

The chain has TRBV28 and TRBJ2-7; D tentatively reads TRBD1 or TRBD2 (5 bases each). The CDR3 length is 13 residues. Germline V gene data show CDR1 as MDHEN and CDR2 as SYDVKM. V was cut by 10 bases and J by 2 bases, with 15 bases left in between. The CDR3 here is CATDSGQAYEQYF. The CDR3, as DNA: TGTGCCACCGATTCGGGGCAAGCCTACGAGCAGTACTTC.

This chain links TRBV7-9 with TRBJ2-2; TRBD1 matches at 11 bases. The CDR3 runs to 16 residues. V lost 5 bases and J lost 6; bases outside the gene matches: 8. Germline assignment: CDR1 SEHNR and CDR2 FQNEAQ (reference sequence). CDR3 region: CASSVTGQGVSGELFF. The DNA of the CDR3 is TGTGCCAGCAGCGTCACGGGACAGGGGGTGTCCGGGGAGCTGTTTTTT.